The next 23 T cell receptor beta chains were all read from a single sample in a study of radiotherapy plus CTLA-4 blockade in lung cancer. Profiled with immunoSEQ multiplex PCR; TCRdb holds only in-frame clones, not every one. The table has roughly 35,000 clones, roughly three quarters seen once; the top ten hold 14%. Here the sequenced sample was peripheral blood, taken from a patient treated with radiotherapy plus ipilimumab. The receptors shown here come from a human donor with non-small cell lung cancer that progressed on radiotherapy plus ipilimumab.

This rearrangement joins TRBV28 to TRBJ1-1; D gene uncertain. The CDR3 runs to 14 residues. Germline V gene sequence: CDR1 MDHEN, CDR2 SYDVKM. V lost 5 bases to trimming and J lost 6 bases, with 16 bases between them. The CDR3 DNA reads TGTGCCAGCAGTCTACCTCGACGGACGGCTGAAGCTTTCTTT. It translates to CASSLPRRTAEAFF.

The rearrangement uses TRBV2 and TRBJ1-1; D may be TRBD1 (5 bases). V was trimmed by 7 bases and J by 1 base, leaving 10 bases between them. Germline-derived CDR1 and CDR2 are SNHLY and FYNNEI. The CDR3 has 13 residues. The CDR3: CASKAGKNTEAFF. The DNA of the CDR3 is TGTGCCAGCAAGGCAGGGAAGAACACTGAAGCTTTCTTT.

The chain couples TRBV4-2 to TRBJ2-7; maybe TRBD1 (5 bases). Germline assignment: CDR1 LGHNA and CDR2 YNFKEQ. Trimming left V 0 bases short and J 6 bases short, with 6 bases between. CDR3 length: 12 amino acids. The CDR3 here is CASSQEGVEQYF. The CDR3 DNA reads as TGTGCCAGCAGCCAAGAAGGGGTCGAGCAGTACTTC.

The V and J genes are TRBV7-6 and TRBJ2-3; 11 positions agree with TRBD2. V shed 2 bases and J 3 bases; nucleotides not matched to a gene: 4. The CDR3 is 16 residues long. Germline V CDR1 and CDR2: SGHVS, FNYEAQ. CDR3 region: CASSLLAGGLTDTQYF. CDR3 DNA: TGTGCCAGCAGCTTACTAGCGGGGGGACTTACAGATACGCAGTATTTT.

The V and J genes are TRBV4-2 and TRBJ1-4; D is unresolved. Germline V gene sequence: CDR1 LGHNA, CDR2 YNFKEQ. The ends were cut back, 1 base at V and 8 bases at J, with 17 bases in the middle. The CDR3 runs 16 residues. DNA of the CDR3: TGTGCCAGCAGCCAAGGTCAGGCAAGTCGAGGGGAAAAACTGTTTTTT. It translates to CASSQGQASRGEKLFF.

J is TRBJ2-3 and V is TRBV10-3; 10 bases map to TRBD2. Per germline, CDR1 ENHRY and CDR2 SYGVKD. V shed 4 bases and J 6 bases; nucleotides not matched to a gene: 4. This CDR3 region has 14 residues. The CDR3 reads CAISAAGGGDTQYF. The CDR3 bases are TGTGCCATCAGTGCAGCGGGAGGGGGGGATACGCAGTATTTT.

This clone was seen once. The V and J genes are TRBV28 and TRBJ2-2, with D perhaps TRBD1 (6 bases). The CDR3 sequence is 13 residues long. The V end lost 5 bases, the J end lost 8 bases, and 12 bases lay between the germline ends. Germline V CDR1 and CDR2: MDHEN, SYDVKM. DNA of the CDR3: TGTGCCAGCAGTACAGGGAGTTCGGGGGAGCTGTTTTTT. Its translation: CASSTGSSGELFF.

This clone appeared once. The chain carries TRBV2 and TRBJ2-3; 10 bases match TRBD2. Per germline, CDR1 SNHLY and CDR2 FYNNEI. The CDR3 runs to 15 residues. J was trimmed by 5 bases and V by 9 bases; bases with no gene match: 11. This CDR3 reads CASISSGSPRDTQYF. DNA for the CDR3: TGTGCCAGTATATCTAGCGGGAGCCCGAGAGATACGCAGTATTTT.

The CDR3 DNA follows: TGCGCCAGCAGCCCGACAGATGCTAGGAATCCCCTCCAAGAGACCCAGTACTTC. Encoded protein: CASSPTDARNPLQETQYF. This chain connects TRBV4-3 to TRBJ2-5; D may be TRBD1 (5 bases). CDR1 and CDR2 (germline): LGHNA, YSLEER. V gave up 4 bases and J gave up 1 base, with 22 bases separating them. The CDR3 is 18 amino acids.

The chain employs TRBV7-9 and TRBJ2-3; D remains unclear. V was shortened by 4 bases and J by 3 bases, with 17 bases between the two germline ends. Germline CDR1 reads SEHNR; CDR2 reads FQNEAQ (reference sequence). CDR3 length: 16 residues. The CDR3 loop is CASSSPAGVRTDTQYF. The CDR3 DNA reads as TGTGCCAGCAGCTCCCCTGCAGGAGTACGAACAGATACGCAGTATTTT.

The rearrangement uses TRBV5-1 and TRBJ2-5, with TRBD1 matching 7 bases. The J call may be in error: the DNA end matches TRBJ2-7 better. Germline CDR1 reads SGHRS; CDR2 reads YFSETQ. The CDR3 totals 14 residues. The CDR3 protein is CASSPRQGWSEQYF. The CDR3 nucleotides are TGCGCCAGCAGCCCAAGACAGGGATGGAGCGAGCAGTACTTC.

The rearrangement uses TRBV18 and TRBJ1-1, with D hard to call. Trimming cost V 4 bases and J 5 bases, with 14 bases left between them. The CDR3 runs 14 residues. Looked up from germline, CDR1 is KGHSH and CDR2 is LQKENI. This CDR3 reads CASSLSRERTEAFF. CDR3 coding DNA: TGTGCCAGCTCACTTTCCCGGGAGAGGACTGAAGCTTTCTTT.

V and J are TRBV5-1 and TRBJ2-5; 13 bases match TRBD2. V lost 0 bases and J lost 0; bases outside the gene matches: 8. CDR3 length equals 19 residues. The germline CDR1 and CDR2 sequences are SGHRS and YFSETQ. The CDR3 here is CASSLAGTSGAPYQETQYF. The CDR3 DNA is TGCGCCAGCAGCTTGGCCGGGACTAGCGGGGCCCCGTACCAAGAGACCCAGTACTTC.

In this sample, this clone turned up a few times. This chain links TRBV28 with TRBJ1-1, with D possibly matching TRBD1 (6 bases). Germline CDR1 MDHEN, CDR2 SYDVKM. The CDR3 has 14 residues. V was clipped by 6 bases and J by 0 bases, with 11 bases between them. CDR3 DNA: TGTGCCAGCAGATTCGGACAGTTGAACACTGAAGCTTTCTTT. It encodes CASRFGQLNTEAFF.

The chain uses TRBV6-1 and TRBJ1-6, with D maybe TRBD1 (5 bases). V shed 10 bases and J shed 14 bases, with 21 bases lying between them. Germline V CDR1 and CDR2: MNHNS, SASEGT. This CDR3 has 13 residues. For the CDR3, the DNA is TGTGCCACCCGGGACGGACTAGAGTGGTCCCTCCACTTT. This gives the protein CATRDGLEWSLHF.

This chain links TRBV7-3 with TRBJ1-2; 9 positions agree with TRBD1. Germline-derived CDR1 and CDR2 are SGHTA and FQGTGA. Trimming took 3 bases from V and 6 from J; bases not matched to a gene: 2. This CDR3 region has 13 residues. CDR3 residues: CASSFTGGHGYTF. The CDR3 DNA sequence: TGTGCCAGCAGCTTCACAGGGGGCCATGGCTACACCTTC.

In this sample, this clone turned up once. The V and J genes are TRBV7-9 and TRBJ2-7; no definite D call. Germline values: CDR1 SEHNR, CDR2 FQNEAQ (reference sequence). The CDR3 is made up of 13 amino acids. V gave up 4 bases and J gave up 4 bases, with 11 bases separating them. For the CDR3, the DNA is TGTGCCAGCAGCTCGCGATCCGATTACGAGCAGTACTTC. It is translated as CASSSRSDYEQYF.

V gene TRBV4-1 combines with J gene TRBJ1-5; 8 positions match TRBD1. V shed 5 bases and J 2 bases; nucleotides not matched to a gene: 11. This CDR3 spans 17 amino acids. CDR1 and CDR2 from the germline V gene are MGHRA and YSYEKL. CDR3 sequence (DNA): TGCGCCAGCAGCAGAAACAGGGGGGAAAGGGGCAATCAGCCCCAGCATTTT. Translating it yields CASSRNRGERGNQPQHF.

The V gene is TRBV28, the J gene TRBJ1-4; TRBD1 is a possible D gene (6 bases). V lost 6 bases and J lost 3, with 17 bases in between. Germline CDR1 and CDR2: MDHEN and SYDVKM. CDR3 size: 16 residues. The CDR3, as DNA: TGTGCCAGCAGGCCCCCAGGGGCAGGTGCTAATGAAAAACTGTTTTTT. This codes for CASRPPGAGANEKLFF. Supplemented by reference TRBV28 and TRBJ1-4, the full variable domain reads DVKVTQSSRYLVKRTGEKVFLECVQDMDHENMFWYRQDPGLGLRLIYFSYDVKMKEKGDIPEGYSVSREKKERFSLILESASTNQTSMYLCASRPPGAGANEKLFFGSGTQLSVL.

This chain links TRBV6-5 with TRBJ2-2; D remains unclear. Germline V lookup: CDR1 MNHEY, CDR2 SVGAGI. There are 16 residues in the CDR3. V lost 2 bases and J 0 bases, leaving 10 bases between the germline ends. As DNA, the CDR3 is TGTGCCAGCAGTTACACGCTGTCTCCGAACACCGGGGAGCTGTTTTTT. Translation: CASSYTLSPNTGELFF.

This clone has only a few counts. The rearrangement joins TRBV7-7 to TRBJ2-2, with a tentative D call TRBD1 (5 bases). Trimming left V 2 bases short and J 5 bases short, with 6 bases between. This CDR3 has 13 residues. Looked up from germline, CDR1 is SSHAT and CDR2 is FNYEAQ (reference sequence). The CDR3 sequence is CASSLKGTGELFF. The DNA of the CDR3 is TGTGCCAGCAGCTTAAAGGGGACCGGGGAGCTGTTTTTT. Drawing the rest from reference TRBV7-7 and TRBJ2-2, the complete variable domain is GAGVSQSPRYKVTKRGQDVTLRCDPISSHATLYWYQQALGQGPEFLTYFNYEAQPDKSGLPSDRFSAERPEGSISTLTIQRTEQRDSAMYRCASSLKGTGELFFGEGSRLTVL.

The chain couples TRBV29-1 to TRBJ1-6; weak D call: TRBD1 (5 bases). Germline-derived CDR1 and CDR2 are SQVTM and ANQGSEA. Trimming removed 7 bases at V and 7 bases at J, with 14 bases between. The CDR3 loop spans 13 amino acids. The CDR3 DNA reads as TGCAGCGCAACGACAGCCCTGAATTCACCCCTCCACTTT. As protein: CSATTALNSPLHF.

CDR3 bases: TGCGCCAGCAGCCGCGGACAGGACGGGGCCTACGAGCAGTACTTC. Translated, it gives CASSRGQDGAYEQYF. The rearrangement uses TRBV4-1 and TRBJ2-7; 7 bases are a match to TRBD1. The CDR3 length is 15 residues. V gave up 4 bases and J gave up 2 bases; unmatched junction bases: 8. CDR1 and CDR2 from the germline V gene are MGHRA and YSYEKL.